This is a list of T cell receptor beta chains from one sample in a study of shared clonotypes between healthy human individuals. Data came from immunoSEQ multiplex PCR; TCRdb stores just in-frame clones and leaves some out. The table has about 320,000 clones, around nine tenths seen once; the top ten hold around 16%. The specimen sequenced was memory CD8+ T cells sorted from blood. Receptors were obtained from a man aged 18 to 30 in good health. Both conserved end residues are part of each CDR3. The D gene is left open where the match is weak. Not every row has a clone size; where given, it reads once, few, many or a size class.

d_gene,j_gene,v_gene,abundance,CDR3nt,CDR3aa
TRBD2,TRBJ2-7,TRBV7-2,-,TGTGCCAGCAGCCGCATAGCGGGAGGGCCCCACGAGCAGTACTTC,CASSRIAGGPHEQYF
TRBD1,TRBJ2-7,TRBV30,-,TGTGCCTTCTCAGGGGGAGTCGAGCAGTACTTC,CAFSGGVEQYF
-,TRBJ1-1,TRBV28,-,TGTGCCAGCAGTTTAAACCTTCTTCAACAGGCTGCCGCCCATCTGAATACTGAAGCTTTCTTT,CASSLNLLQQAAAHLNTEAFF
-,TRBJ2-1,TRBV7-4,-,TGTGCCAGCAGCTTAGCCGGGGACAATGAGCAGTTCTTC,CASSLAGDNEQFF
-,TRBJ1-6,TRBV27,-,TGTGCCAGCAGTTTAGTGGGGCTCGGGGCCCTCCACTTT,CASSLVGLGALHF
TRBD2,TRBJ2-1,TRBV2,-,TGTGCCAGCCGCCAACTAGCGGGGCTAAATGAGCAGTTCTTC,CASRQLAGLNEQFF
-,TRBJ2-5,TRBV25-1,-,TGTGCCAGCGGCGACCGGGACTACCAAGAGACCCAGTACTTC,CASGDRDYQETQYF
TRBD2,TRBJ2-1,TRBV15,-,TGTGCCACCAGCGAAGGGACTAGCGGTCTTAATGAGCAGTTCTTC,CATSEGTSGLNEQFF
TRBD1,TRBJ1-2,TRBV28,-,TGTGCCAGCAGTTTATGGGACACAGGGGTCCTCTATGGCTACACCTTC,CASSLWDTGVLYGYTF
-,TRBJ1-2,TRBV6-5,-,TGTGCCAGCAGTTACTCGAGTGGGCATGGCTACACCTTC,CASSYSSGHGYTF
-,TRBJ2-7,TRBV6-1,-,TGTGCCAGCAGTGAAGGTACTAATTCCTACGAGCAGTACTTC,CASSEGTNSYEQYF
TRBD1,TRBJ2-7,TRBV27,-,TGTGCCAGCAGTCTCAGACAGGGGAGTAACGAGCAGTACTTC,CASSLRQGSNEQYF
TRBD2,TRBJ2-3,TRBV6-5,-,TGTGCCAGCAGTTACTCTAGCGGGGCCGGAGATACGCAGTATTTT,CASSYSSGAGDTQYF
TRBD2,TRBJ2-1,TRBV5-5,-,TGTGCCAGCAGTTGGGGACTACCCTACAATGAGCAGTTCTTC,CASSWGLPYNEQFF
-,TRBJ1-2,TRBV6-1,-,TGTGCCAGCAGTGAAGCTAGGGGATTCTACGGCTACACCTTC,CASSEARGFYGYTF
TRBD2,TRBJ2-7,TRBV10-2,-,TGCGCCAGCAGCCCTAGCGGGACCACCTACGAGCAGTACTTC,CASSPSGTTYEQYF
TRBD2,TRBJ2-3,TRBV19,-,TGTGCCAGTGGGACTAGCGGGGACACAGATACGCAGTATTTT,CASGTSGDTDTQYF
-,TRBJ2-7,TRBV11-2,-,TGTGCCAGCAGCTTGGGGGCTTTCTACGAGCAGTACTTC,CASSLGAFYEQYF
-,TRBJ2-1,TRBV25-1,-,TGTGCCAGCAGTGAATCAAGCTACAATGAGCAGTTCTTC,CASSESSYNEQFF
-,TRBJ2-7,TRBV5-4,-,TGTGCCAGCACCCACGGGGGCGTAGTCCACGAGCAGTACTTC,CASTHGGVVHEQYF
TRBD1,TRBJ2-3,TRBV10-3,-,TGTGCCAGCAGTTTGACAGGGGGCAGCACAGATACGCAGTATTTT,CASSLTGGSTDTQYF
-,TRBJ1-2,TRBV4-3,-,TGCGCCAGCAGCCAAGGGACAGCCGGCCGTGGCTACACCTTC,CASSQGTAGRGYTF
-,TRBJ2-7,TRBV28,-,TGTGCCAGCAGTTTACCCCAAACGAGGTTAGGCGAGCAGTACTTC,CASSLPQTRLGEQYF
TRBD2,TRBJ2-1,TRBV5-1,-,TGCGCCAGCAGCGTGACTAGCTCTTATGAGCAGTTCTTC,CASSVTSSYEQFF
-,TRBJ2-7,TRBV7-6,-,TGTGCCAGCAGCTTAGTCACGCCGCGGGAGCAGTACTTC,CASSLVTPREQYF
TRBD1,TRBJ2-1,TRBV11-2,-,TGTGCCAGCAGCTACCGGGACAGGGGGGACAATGAGCAGTTCTTC,CASSYRDRGDNEQFF
-,TRBJ2-5,TRBV10-2,-,TGCGCCAGCAGTGAGGGCCCGGGACCTACCCAAGAGACCCAGTACTTC,CASSEGPGPTQETQYF
-,TRBJ1-2,TRBV5-1,-,TGCGCCAGCAGCTTGGTTATGGGAAGGAGCTATGGCTACACCTTC,CASSLVMGRSYGYTF
-,TRBJ2-7,TRBV6-5,few,TGTGCCAGCAGTTTAACACCCTCAAACTACGAGCAGTACTTC,CASSLTPSNYEQYF
-,TRBJ2-7,TRBV30,-,TGTGCCTGGAGTTACAGGGACTACGAGCAGTACTTC,CAWSYRDYEQYF
-,TRBJ2-3,TRBV2,-,TGTGCCAGCAGGGGTTTATCACCCACAGATACGCAGTATTTT,CASRGLSPTDTQYF
TRBD2,TRBJ2-7,TRBV19,-,TGTGCCAGTAGTTCCCTAGCGGGGGGCAGTCACGAGCAGTACTTC,CASSSLAGGSHEQYF
-,TRBJ2-7,TRBV7-9,-,TGTGCCAGCTCAGGGGGGATTGGTTCCGAGCAGTACTTC,CASSGGIGSEQYF
TRBD1,TRBJ2-3,TRBV5-1,-,TGCGCCAGCAGCTTTCAGGGGGTTGTGAGCACAGATACGCAGTATTTT,CASSFQGVVSTDTQYF
TRBD2,TRBJ2-1,TRBV7-9,-,TGTGCCAGCAGTGGGACTAGCGGGAGAATTTACAATGAGCAGTTCTTC,CASSGTSGRIYNEQFF
TRBD2,TRBJ2-1,TRBV13,-,TGTGCCAGCAGCACGGGACTAGCGGGGGGGCCCGTGTGGCAGTTCTTC,CASSTGLAGGPVWQFF
-,TRBJ1-1,TRBV27,few,TGTGCCAGCAGTTTCGGGGGAGAGTTCGCTGAAGCTTTCTTT,CASSFGGEFAEAFF
-,TRBJ1-1,TRBV27,-,TGTGCCAGCAGTTTAAGGGGCGAGACTGAAGCTTTCTTT,CASSLRGETEAFF
-,TRBJ2-1,TRBV7-9,-,TGTGCCAGCAGCTGGTCTCTCGATGAGCAGTTCTTC,CASSWSLDEQFF
-,TRBJ2-7,TRBV29-1,many,TGCAGCGTTGAAACCGACAGGACCAGCTCCTACGAGCAGTACTTC,CSVETDRTSSYEQYF
-,TRBJ2-5,TRBV7-6,once,TGTGCCAGCAGCTTAGTGGGCCAGGGGTTCCGGGAGACCCAGTACTTC,CASSLVGQGFRETQYF
TRBD1,TRBJ1-3,TRBV11-2,-,TGTGCCAGCAGCTTAAAACCTGGACAGGGATCTGGAAACACCATATATTTT,CASSLKPGQGSGNTIYF
-,TRBJ1-5,TRBV4-1,-,TGCGCCAGCAGCCAGACAGGCGGTGGGGGGGGCAATCAGCCCCAGCATTTT,CASSQTGGGGGNQPQHF
-,TRBJ1-1,TRBV6-5,-,TGTGCCAGCAGTTACCGCATGGAAGCTTTCTTT,CASSYRMEAFF
TRBD2,TRBJ2-5,TRBV11-2,once,TGTGCCAGCAGTTGGACTAGCGGGAACCAAGAGACCCAGTACTTC,CASSWTSGNQETQYF
-,TRBJ2-7,TRBV2,once,TGTGCCAGCAGTGATTGGAAGGAGGGGGCGAACTATGAGCAGTACTTC,CASSDWKEGANYEQYF
-,TRBJ2-1,TRBV5-1,-,TGCGCCAGCAGCTCCGGGCTAACGCCCTACAATGAGCAGTTCTTC,CASSSGLTPYNEQFF
-,TRBJ1-2,TRBV5-1,-,TGCGCCAGCAGCTTTATGAATCCAGAGGATGGCTACACCTTC,CASSFMNPEDGYTF
-,TRBJ2-7,TRBV2,-,TGTGCCAGCAGTGAACAGGTTACAGACGAGCAGTACTTC,CASSEQVTDEQYF
-,TRBJ2-5,TRBV15,-,TGTGCCACCAGCATCCGAGGAGGGGAGACCCAGTACTTC,CATSIRGGETQYF
-,TRBJ1-1,TRBV5-6,once,TGTGCCAGCAGCTTGGGTCTGAACACTGAAGCTTTCTTT,CASSLGLNTEAFF
-,TRBJ2-7,TRBV7-8,-,TGTGCCAGCAGGAGAAGGGGGGGCTTCGAGCAGTACTTC,CASRRRGGFEQYF
-,TRBJ2-7,TRBV4-3,-,TGCGCCAGCAGCCAAGATCGCAGCACCTACGAGCAGTACTTC,CASSQDRSTYEQYF
TRBD2,TRBJ2-3,TRBV10-2,-,TGCGCCGTCCTGGCGAGACTAGCGGCCCGAGGAAGCACAGATACGCAGTATTTT,CAVLARLAARGSTDTQYF
-,TRBJ2-7,TRBV29-1,many,TGCAGCGTTGAAGTTTGGGAACGTGGTGGGAACCTCTACGAGCAGTACTTC,CSVEVWERGGNLYEQYF
-,TRBJ2-1,TRBV7-6,-,TGTGCCAGCAGCTCCCCTGACTCCGACGAAGGTTACAATGAGCAGTTCTTC,CASSSPDSDEGYNEQFF